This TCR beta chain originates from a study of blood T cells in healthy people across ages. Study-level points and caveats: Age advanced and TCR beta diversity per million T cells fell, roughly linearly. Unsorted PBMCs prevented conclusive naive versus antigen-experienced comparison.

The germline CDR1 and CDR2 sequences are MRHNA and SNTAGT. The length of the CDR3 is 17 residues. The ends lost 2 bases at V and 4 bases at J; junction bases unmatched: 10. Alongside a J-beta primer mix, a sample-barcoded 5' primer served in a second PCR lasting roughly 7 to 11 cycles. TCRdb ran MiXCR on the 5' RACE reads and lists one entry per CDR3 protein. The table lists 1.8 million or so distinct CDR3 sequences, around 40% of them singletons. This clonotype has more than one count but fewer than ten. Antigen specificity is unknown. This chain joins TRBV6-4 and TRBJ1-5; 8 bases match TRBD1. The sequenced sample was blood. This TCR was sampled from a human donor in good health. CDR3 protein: CASSDGKRGQANQPQHF. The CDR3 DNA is TGTGCCAGCAGTGACGGAAAGCGGGGACAGGCTAATCAGCCCCAGCATTTT.